This T cell receptor beta chain was observed in a study of beta chain features in type 1 diabetes. Study-level results: Significant though moderate, a shortening of TCRB CDR3s appeared in all four CD4+ subsets of Type 1 diabetes patients.

About this clone: What it binds is unknown.

Of the isolated RNA, all was reverse transcribed, and so the sequenced material was expressed TCRB transcripts. Mean read depth for naive, central memory and regulatory T cell samples was several million reads. Measured with immunoSEQ multiplex PCR; TCRdb has only the in-frame clones, and not every one. Of a few hundred thousand clones listed, around 10% are singletons. The CDR3 is made up of 14 amino acids. With V trimmed by 3 bases and J by 3 bases, 0 bases remained unmatched. In germline, CDR1 is SEHNR, CDR2 FQNEAQ (reference sequence). Sequences were obtained from central memory CD4+ T cells from blood. This sequence originates from a man aged 25 to 45 with type 1 diabetes. This rearrangement joins TRBV7-9 to TRBJ1-3; 9 bases map to TRBD1. CDR3 DNA: TGTGCCAGCAGCTTGGGACAGGGTGGAAACACCATATATTTT. Its translation is CASSLGQGGNTIYF.